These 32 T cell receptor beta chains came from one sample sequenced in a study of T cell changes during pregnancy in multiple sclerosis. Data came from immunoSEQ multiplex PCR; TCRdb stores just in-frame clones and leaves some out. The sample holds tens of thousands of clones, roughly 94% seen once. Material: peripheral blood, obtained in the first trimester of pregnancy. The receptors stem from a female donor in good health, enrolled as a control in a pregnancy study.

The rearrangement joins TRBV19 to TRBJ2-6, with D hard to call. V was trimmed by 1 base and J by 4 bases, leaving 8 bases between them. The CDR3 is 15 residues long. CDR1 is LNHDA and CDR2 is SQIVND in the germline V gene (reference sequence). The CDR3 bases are TGTGCCAGTAGTATAGGCGTAAGCGGGGCCAACGTCCTGACTTTC. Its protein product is CASSIGVSGANVLTF.

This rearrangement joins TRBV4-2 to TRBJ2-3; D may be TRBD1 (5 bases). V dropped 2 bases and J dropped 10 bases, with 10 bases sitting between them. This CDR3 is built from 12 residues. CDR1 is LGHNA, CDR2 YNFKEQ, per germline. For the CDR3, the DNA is TGTGCCAGCAGCCAATTTGGCAGGGCGCAGTATTTT. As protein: CASSQFGRAQYF.

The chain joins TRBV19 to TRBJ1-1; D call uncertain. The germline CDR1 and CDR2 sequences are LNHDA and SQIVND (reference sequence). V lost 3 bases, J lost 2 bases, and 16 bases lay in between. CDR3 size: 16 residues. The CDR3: CASSMPLLRENTEAFF. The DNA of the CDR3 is TGTGCCAGTAGTATGCCCCTCCTCCGGGAAAACACTGAAGCTTTCTTT.

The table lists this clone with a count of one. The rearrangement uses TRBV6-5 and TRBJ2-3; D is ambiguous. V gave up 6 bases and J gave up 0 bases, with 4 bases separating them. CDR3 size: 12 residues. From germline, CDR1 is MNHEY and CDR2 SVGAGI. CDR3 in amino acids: CASSPSTDTQYF. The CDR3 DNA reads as TGTGCCAGCAGCCCTAGCACAGATACGCAGTATTTT.

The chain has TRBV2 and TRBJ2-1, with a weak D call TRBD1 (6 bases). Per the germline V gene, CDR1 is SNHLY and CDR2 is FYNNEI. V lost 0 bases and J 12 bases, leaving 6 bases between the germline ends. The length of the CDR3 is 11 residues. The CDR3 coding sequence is TGTGCCAGCAGTGAAGCGGACAGGCAGTTCTTC. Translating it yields CASSEADRQFF.

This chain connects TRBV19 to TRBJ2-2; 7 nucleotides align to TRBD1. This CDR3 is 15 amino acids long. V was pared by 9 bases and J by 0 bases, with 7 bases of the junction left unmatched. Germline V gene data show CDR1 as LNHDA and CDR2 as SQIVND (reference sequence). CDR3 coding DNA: TGTGCCAGCCGCACACAGGGGTCGAACACCGGGGAGCTGTTTTTT. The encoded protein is CASRTQGSNTGELFF.

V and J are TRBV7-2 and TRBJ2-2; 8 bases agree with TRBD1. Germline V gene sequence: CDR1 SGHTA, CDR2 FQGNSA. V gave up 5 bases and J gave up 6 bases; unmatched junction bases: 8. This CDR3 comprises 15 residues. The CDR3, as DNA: TGTGCCAGCAGCCCCTGGACAGGGTCAGCCGGGGAGCTGTTTTTT. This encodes CASSPWTGSAGELFF.

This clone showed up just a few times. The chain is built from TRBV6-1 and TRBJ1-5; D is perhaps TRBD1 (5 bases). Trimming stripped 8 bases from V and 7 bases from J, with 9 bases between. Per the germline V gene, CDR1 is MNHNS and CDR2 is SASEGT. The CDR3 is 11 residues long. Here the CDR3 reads CASERGQPQHF. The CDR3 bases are TGTGCCAGCGAACGGGGGCAGCCCCAGCATTTT.

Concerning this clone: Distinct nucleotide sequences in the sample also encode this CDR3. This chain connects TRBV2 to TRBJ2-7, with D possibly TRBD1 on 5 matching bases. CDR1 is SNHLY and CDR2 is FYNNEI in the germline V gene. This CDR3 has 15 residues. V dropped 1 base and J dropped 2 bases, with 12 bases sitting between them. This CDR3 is CASSEGRESAYEQYF. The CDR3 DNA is TGTGCCAGCAGTGAAGGCAGGGAATCGGCCTACGAGCAGTACTTC.

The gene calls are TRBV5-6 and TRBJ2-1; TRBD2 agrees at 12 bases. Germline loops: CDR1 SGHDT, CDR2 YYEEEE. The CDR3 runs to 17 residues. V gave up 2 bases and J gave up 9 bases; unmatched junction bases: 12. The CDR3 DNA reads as TGTGCCAGCAGCTTACGACTAGCGGGAGTTAAAGGAATTGAGCAGTTCTTC. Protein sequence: CASSLRLAGVKGIEQFF.

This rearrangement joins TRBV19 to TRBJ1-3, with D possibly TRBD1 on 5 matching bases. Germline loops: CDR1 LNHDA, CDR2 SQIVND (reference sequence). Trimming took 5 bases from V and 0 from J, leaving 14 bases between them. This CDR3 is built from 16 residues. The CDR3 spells CASSGGTSSSGNTIYF. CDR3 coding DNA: TGTGCCAGTAGTGGCGGGACGTCGAGCTCTGGAAACACCATATATTTT.

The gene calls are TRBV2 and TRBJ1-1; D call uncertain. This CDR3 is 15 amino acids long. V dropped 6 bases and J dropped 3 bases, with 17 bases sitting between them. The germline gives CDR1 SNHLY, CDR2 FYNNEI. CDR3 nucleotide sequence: TGTGCCAGCAGCGAACAAGCGGGGTCGCACACTGAAGCTTTCTTT. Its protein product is CASSEQAGSHTEAFF.

The CDR3 sequence: CASSYSTGYEQYF. Here the CDR3 DNA reads TGTGCCAGCAGTTACTCAACAGGCTACGAGCAGTACTTC. The chain joins TRBV6-5 to TRBJ2-7, with D possibly matching TRBD1 (5 bases). Trimming shortened V by 0 bases and J by 3 bases, and 6 bases separated the two germline ends. The length of the CDR3 is 13 residues. Looked up from germline, CDR1 is MNHEY and CDR2 is SVGAGI.

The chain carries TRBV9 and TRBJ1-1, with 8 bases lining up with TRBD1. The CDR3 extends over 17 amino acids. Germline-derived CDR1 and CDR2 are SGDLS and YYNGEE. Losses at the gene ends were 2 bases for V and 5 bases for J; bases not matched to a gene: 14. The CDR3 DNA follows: TGTGCCAGCAGCGTTGGACAGGGAGTAGGCAGGTTGACTGAAGCTTTCTTT. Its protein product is CASSVGQGVGRLTEAFF.

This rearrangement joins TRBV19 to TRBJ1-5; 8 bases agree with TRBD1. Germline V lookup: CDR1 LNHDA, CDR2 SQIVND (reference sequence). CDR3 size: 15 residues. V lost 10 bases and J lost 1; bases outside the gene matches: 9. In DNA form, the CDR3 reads TGTGCCACCCTTGGACAGGGTAAAAGCAATCAGCCCCAGCATTTT. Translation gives CATLGQGKSNQPQHF.

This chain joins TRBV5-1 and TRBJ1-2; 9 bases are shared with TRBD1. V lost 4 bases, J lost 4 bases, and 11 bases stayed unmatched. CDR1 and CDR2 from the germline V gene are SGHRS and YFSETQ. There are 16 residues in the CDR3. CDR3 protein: CASSRGGQGEGYGYTF. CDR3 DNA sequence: TGCGCCAGCAGCCGGGGGGGACAGGGTGAAGGCTATGGCTACACCTTC. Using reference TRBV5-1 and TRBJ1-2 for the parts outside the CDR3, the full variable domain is KAGVTQTPRYLIKTRGQQVTLSCSPISGHRSVSWYQQTPGQGLQFLFEYFSETQRNKGNFPGRFSGRQFSNSRSEMNVSTLELGDSALYLCASSRGGQGEGYGYTFGSGTRLTVV.

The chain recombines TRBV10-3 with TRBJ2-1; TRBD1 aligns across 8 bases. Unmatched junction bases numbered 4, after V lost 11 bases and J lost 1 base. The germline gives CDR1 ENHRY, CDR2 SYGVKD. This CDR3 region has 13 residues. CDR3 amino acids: CAGRQGSYNEQFF. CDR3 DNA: TGTGCCGGAAGACAGGGGTCCTACAATGAGCAGTTCTTC.

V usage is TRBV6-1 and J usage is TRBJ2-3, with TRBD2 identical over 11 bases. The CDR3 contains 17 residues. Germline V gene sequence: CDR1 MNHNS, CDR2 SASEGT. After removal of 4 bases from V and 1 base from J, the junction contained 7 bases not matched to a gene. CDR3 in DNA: TGTGCCAGCAGTGGCTCTAGCGGGAGGATCGGCACAGATACGCAGTATTTT. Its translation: CASSGSSGRIGTDTQYF.

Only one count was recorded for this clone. The CDR3 sequence: CASSYPSGTAYNEQFF. CDR3 sequence (DNA): TGTGCCAGCAGTTACCCATCCGGGACAGCCTACAATGAGCAGTTCTTC. This chain uses TRBV6-6 with TRBJ2-1, with TRBD1 identical over 7 bases. CDR1 MNHNY and CDR2 SVGAGI come from the germline V gene (reference sequence). Trimming took 2 bases from V and 2 from J; bases not matched to a gene: 6. The CDR3 runs to 16 residues.

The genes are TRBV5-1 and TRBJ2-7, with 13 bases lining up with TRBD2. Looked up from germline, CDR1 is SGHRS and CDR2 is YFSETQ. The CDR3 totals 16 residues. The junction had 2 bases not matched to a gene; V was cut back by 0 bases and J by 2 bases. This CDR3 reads CASSLGGTSGTYEQYF. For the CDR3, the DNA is TGCGCCAGCAGCTTGGGAGGGACTAGCGGGACCTACGAGCAGTACTTC.

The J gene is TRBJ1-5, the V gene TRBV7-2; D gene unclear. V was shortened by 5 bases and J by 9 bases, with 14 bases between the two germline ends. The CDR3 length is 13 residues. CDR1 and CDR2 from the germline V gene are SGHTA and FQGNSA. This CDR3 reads CASSLPGGRPQHF. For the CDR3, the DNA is TGTGCCAGCAGCCTGCCGGGAGGAAGGCCCCAGCATTTT.

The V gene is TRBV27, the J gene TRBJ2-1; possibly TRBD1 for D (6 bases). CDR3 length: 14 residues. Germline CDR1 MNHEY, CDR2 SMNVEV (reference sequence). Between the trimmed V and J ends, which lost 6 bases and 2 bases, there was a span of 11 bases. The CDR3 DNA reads TGTGCCAGCAGAGCAGGGGTTACCTACAATGAGCAGTTCTTC. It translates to CASRAGVTYNEQFF.

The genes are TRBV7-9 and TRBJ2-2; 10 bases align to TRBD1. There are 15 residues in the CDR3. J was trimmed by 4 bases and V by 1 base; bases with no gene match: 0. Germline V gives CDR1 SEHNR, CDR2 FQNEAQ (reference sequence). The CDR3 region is CASSLGDRGTGELFF. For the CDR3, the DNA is TGTGCCAGCAGCTTAGGGGACAGGGGCACCGGGGAGCTGTTTTTT.

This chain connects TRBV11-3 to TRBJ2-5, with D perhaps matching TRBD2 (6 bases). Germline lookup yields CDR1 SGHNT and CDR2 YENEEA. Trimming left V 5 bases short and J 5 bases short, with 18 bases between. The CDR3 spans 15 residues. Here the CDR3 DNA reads TGTGCCAGCAGCCCCGGTCGGGGGTTGGAGGAGACCCAGTACTTC. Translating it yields CASSPGRGLEETQYF.

The CDR3 spells CASSLWGEANQPQHF. CDR3 DNA sequence: TGTGCCAGCAGCTTATGGGGGGAGGCCAATCAGCCCCAGCATTTT. The chain is built from TRBV7-8 and TRBJ1-5; D is possibly TRBD1 (5 bases). V was shortened by 2 bases and J by 3 bases, with 11 bases between the two germline ends. This CDR3 comprises 15 residues. Germline assignment: CDR1 SGHVS and CDR2 FQNEAQ.

Here the CDR3 reads CASRTPRGGSSDEQFF. CDR3 bases: TGTGCCAGCAGGACTCCCCGGGGGGGGTCTTCGGATGAGCAGTTCTTC. The rearrangement uses TRBV11-3 and TRBJ2-1; 8 bases map to TRBD2. Germline lookup yields CDR1 SGHNT and CDR2 YENEEA. This CDR3 has 16 amino acids. J gave up 8 bases and V 6 bases, and 15 bases lay outside the gene matches.

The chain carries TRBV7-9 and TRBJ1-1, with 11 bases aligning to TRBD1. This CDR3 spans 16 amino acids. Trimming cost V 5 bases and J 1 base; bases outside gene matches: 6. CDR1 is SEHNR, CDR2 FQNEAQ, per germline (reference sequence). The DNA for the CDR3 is TGTGCCAGCAGCGCCTCGGACAGGGGGCCGAACACTGAAGCTTTCTTT. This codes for CASSASDRGPNTEAFF.

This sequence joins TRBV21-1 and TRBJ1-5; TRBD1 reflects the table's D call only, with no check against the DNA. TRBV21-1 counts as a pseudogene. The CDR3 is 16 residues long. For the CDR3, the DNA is TGTGCCAGCAGCAAGGACAGGGCGGGTAGCAATCAGCCCCAGCATTTT. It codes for CASSKDRAGSNQPQHF.

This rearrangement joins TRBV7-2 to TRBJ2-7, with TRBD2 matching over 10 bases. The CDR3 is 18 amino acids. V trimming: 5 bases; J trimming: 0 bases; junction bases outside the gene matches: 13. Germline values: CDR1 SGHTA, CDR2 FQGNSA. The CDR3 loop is CASSQGFGASGSSYEQYF. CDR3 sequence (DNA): TGTGCCAGCAGCCAGGGGTTCGGTGCTAGCGGGAGCTCCTACGAGCAGTACTTC.

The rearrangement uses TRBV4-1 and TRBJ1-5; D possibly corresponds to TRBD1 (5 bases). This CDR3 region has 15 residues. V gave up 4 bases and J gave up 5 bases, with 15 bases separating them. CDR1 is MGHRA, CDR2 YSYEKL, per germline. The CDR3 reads CASSPWGGEDQPQHF. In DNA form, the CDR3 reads TGCGCCAGCAGCCCCTGGGGAGGGGAAGATCAGCCCCAGCATTTT.

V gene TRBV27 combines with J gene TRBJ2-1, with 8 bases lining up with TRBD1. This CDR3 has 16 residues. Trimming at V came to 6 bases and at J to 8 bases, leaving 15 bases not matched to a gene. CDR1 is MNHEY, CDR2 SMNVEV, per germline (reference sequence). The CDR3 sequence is CASRDRQGKGTDEQFF. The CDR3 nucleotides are TGTGCCAGCAGGGACCGACAGGGGAAAGGGACGGATGAGCAGTTCTTC.

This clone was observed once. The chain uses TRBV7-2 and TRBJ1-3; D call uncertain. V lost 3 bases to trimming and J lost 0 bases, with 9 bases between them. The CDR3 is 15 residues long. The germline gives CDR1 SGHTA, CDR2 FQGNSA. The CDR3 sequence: CASSFSGNSGNTIYF. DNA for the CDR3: TGTGCCAGCAGCTTTTCGGGGAACTCTGGAAACACCATATATTTT.